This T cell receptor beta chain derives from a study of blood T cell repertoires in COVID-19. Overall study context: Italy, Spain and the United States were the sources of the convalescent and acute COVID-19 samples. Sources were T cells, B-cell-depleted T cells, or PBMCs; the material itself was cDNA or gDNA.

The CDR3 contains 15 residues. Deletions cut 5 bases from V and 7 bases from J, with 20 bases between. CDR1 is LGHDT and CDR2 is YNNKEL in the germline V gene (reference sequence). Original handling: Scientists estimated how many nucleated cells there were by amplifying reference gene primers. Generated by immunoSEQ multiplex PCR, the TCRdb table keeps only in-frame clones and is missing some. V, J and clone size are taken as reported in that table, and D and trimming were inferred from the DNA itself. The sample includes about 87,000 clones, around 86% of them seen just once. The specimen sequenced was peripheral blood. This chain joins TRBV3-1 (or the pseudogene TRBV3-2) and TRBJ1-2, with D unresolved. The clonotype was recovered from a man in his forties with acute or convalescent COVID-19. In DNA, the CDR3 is TGTGCCAGCAGCGCGGAGGACCCCCAAGCTCGTGGCTACACCTTC. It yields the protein CASSAEDPQARGYTF.